This T cell receptor beta chain was obtained from a study of cytomegalovirus exposure and HLA in healthy donors. Looking at the study overall: Researchers previously reported finding roughly 120 million unique TCR beta sequences from 150 million to 200 million T cells.

In nominal health when sampled, donors likely had unrecorded immune exposures nonetheless. Germline CDR1 reads SEHNR; CDR2 reads FQNEAQ (reference sequence). V lost 4 bases to trimming and J lost 6 bases; unmatched junction nucleotides: 12. This CDR3 region has 15 residues. The study's findings and limits: Near-uniform donor sequencing depth was presumed by presence/absence analyses.

PCR used 60 Vbeta primers and 13 Jbeta primers. Produced via immunoSEQ multiplex PCR; TCRdb's table is partial and in-frame only. Altogether about 130,000 clones are present, less than 80% being singletons, with the ten largest covering 4%. Details on this clone: Its antigen is not identified.

The chain uses TRBV7-9 and TRBJ2-7, with 7 bases fitting TRBD1. This clonotype originated in a man between 35 and 55 years old in good health and CMV-seropositive. The material sequenced was PBMCs. Here the CDR3 reads CASSYLRDSGLEQYF. CDR3 nucleotides: TGTGCCAGCAGCTACCTCCGGGACAGTGGTCTCGAGCAGTACTTC.